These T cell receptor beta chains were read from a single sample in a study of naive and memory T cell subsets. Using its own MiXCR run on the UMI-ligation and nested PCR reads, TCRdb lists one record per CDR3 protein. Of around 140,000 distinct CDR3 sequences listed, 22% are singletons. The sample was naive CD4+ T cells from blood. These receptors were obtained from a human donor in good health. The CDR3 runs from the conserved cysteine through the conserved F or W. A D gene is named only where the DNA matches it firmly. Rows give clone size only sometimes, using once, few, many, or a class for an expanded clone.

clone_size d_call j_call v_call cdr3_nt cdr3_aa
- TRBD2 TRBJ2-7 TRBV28 TGTGCCAGCAGAACGGAGGGGACTAAGGAGCAGTACTTC CASRTEGTKEQYF
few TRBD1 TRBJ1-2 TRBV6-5 TGTGCCAGCAGTTGGGACAGGGATGGAAGCTACACCTTC CASSWDRDGSYTF
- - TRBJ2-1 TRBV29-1 TGCAGCGTCGCTGACTTAGGGGGTTCAAGGAATGAGCAGTTCTTC CSVADLGGSRNEQFF
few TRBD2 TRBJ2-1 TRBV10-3 TGTGCCATCAGGGCTAGCGGGGACTCCTCCTACAATGAGCAGTTCTTC CAIRASGDSSYNEQFF
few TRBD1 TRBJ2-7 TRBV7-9 TGTGCCAGCAGCTTAAAGGGGACAGGACTACTCGAGCAGTACTTC CASSLKGTGLLEQYF
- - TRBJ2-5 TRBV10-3 TGTGCCACCCGGGCAATGGCCCTAGACCCAGAGACCCAGTACTTC CATRAMALDPETQYF
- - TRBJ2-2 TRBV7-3 TGTGCCAGCAGCCCACCAGGGGGGGGCTCCGGGGAGCTGTTTTTT CASSPPGGGSGELFF
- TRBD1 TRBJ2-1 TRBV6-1 TGTGCCAGCAGTATGGGGACAGGCTTTGGGGATGAGCAGTTCTTC CASSMGTGFGDEQFF
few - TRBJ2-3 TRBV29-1 TGCAGCGTTGACGAGGGTTATACGCAGTATTTT CSVDEGYTQYF
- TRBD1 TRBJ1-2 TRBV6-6 TGTGCCAGCAGTTACCCACAGGGACAGGGGCCTGGCTACACCTTC CASSYPQGQGPGYTF
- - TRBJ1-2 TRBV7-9 TGTGCCAGCAGCGACTTACAGGGCTATGGCTACACCTTC CASSDLQGYGYTF
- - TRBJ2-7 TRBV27 TGTGCCAGCAGATACCAGAACAGGGACGAGCAGTACTTC CASRYQNRDEQYF
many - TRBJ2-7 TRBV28 TGTGCCAGCAATGAGGGTTACGAGCAGTACTTC CASNEGYEQYF
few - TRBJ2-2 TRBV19 TGTGCCAGTAGTATATTAGCGAACACCGGGGAGCTGTTTTTT CASSILANTGELFF
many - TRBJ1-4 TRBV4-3 TGCGCCAGCAGCCAAGCCACAGGGCTTGAGCCTAATGAAAAACTGTTTTTT CASSQATGLEPNEKLFF
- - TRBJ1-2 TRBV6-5 TGTGCCAGCAGGGGGGTAGACTATGGCTACACCTTC CASRGVDYGYTF
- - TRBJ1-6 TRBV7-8 TGTGCCAGCAGCTCCGTGGGAGGCAGCTCCTATAATTCACCCCTCCACTTT CASSSVGGSSYNSPLHF
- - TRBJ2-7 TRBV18 TGTGCCAGCTCACCCGAGACGCCCCGGGAGTCTCTTTCCTACGAGCAGTACTTC CASSPETPRESLSYEQYF
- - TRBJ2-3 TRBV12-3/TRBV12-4 TGTGCCAGCAGACCAGGGAGGGGGGTGCCAGATACGCAGTATTTT CASRPGRGVPDTQYF
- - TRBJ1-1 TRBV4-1 TGCGCCAGCAGCCAACACAGGGAGGTGAACACTGAAGCTTTCTTT CASSQHREVNTEAFF
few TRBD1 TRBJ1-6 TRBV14 TGTGCCAGCAGCCAAGCCAGGGGGAGGTCACCCCTCCACTTT CASSQARGRSPLHF
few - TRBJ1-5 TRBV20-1 TGCAGTGCTAGAGGCCAACAGGGCAGGGTCAATCAGCCCCAGCATTTT CSARGQQGRVNQPQHF
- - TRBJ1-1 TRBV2 TGTGCCAGCAGTTTCCTCCGGCTGTTGAACACTGAAGCTTTCTTT CASSFLRLLNTEAFF
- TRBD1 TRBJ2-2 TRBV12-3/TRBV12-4 TGTGCCAGCAGCAAGGACAGGGGAAACACCGGGGAGCTGTTTTTT CASSKDRGNTGELFF
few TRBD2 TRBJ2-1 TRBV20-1 TGCAGTGCTAGTGGCCGGACTAGTAACAATGAGCAGTTCTTC CSASGRTSNNEQFF
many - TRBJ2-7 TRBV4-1 TGCGCCAGCAGCCAAGATTCGTTTAGAGGCCTATTAAACGAGCAGTACTTC CASSQDSFRGLLNEQYF
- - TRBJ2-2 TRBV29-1 TGCAGCGTTGAAACAGCACGGGAGCTGTTTTTT CSVETARELFF
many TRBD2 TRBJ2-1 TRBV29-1 TGCAGCGTTGAAGTTTCCCTAGCGGGAAGCAATGAGCAGTTCTTC CSVEVSLAGSNEQFF
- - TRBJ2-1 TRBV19 TGTGCCAGTAGTATTGGGGGTACCCAACGATCTGACCAGTTCTTC CASSIGGTQRSDQFF
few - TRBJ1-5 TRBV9 TGTGCCAGCAGCGTAGAGTCGGGTCAGCCCCAGCATTTT CASSVESGQPQHF
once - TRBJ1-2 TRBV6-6 TGTGCCAGCAGGTGGGGTAACTATGGCTACACCTTC CASRWGNYGYTF
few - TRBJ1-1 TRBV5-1 TGCGCCAGCAGCGCGGACGGAGGAAACGCTGAAGCTTTCTTT CASSADGGNAEAFF
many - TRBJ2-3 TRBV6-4 TGTGCCAGCAGTGACGGCGAATTCACAGATACGCAGTATTTT CASSDGEFTDTQYF
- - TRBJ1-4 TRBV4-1 TGCGCCAGCAGCCAGACCCCGACAGAGGCCCTTGCAACTAATGAAAAACTGTTTTTT CASSQTPTEALATNEKLFF
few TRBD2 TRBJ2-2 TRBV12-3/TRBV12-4 TGTGCCAGCAGTTCTGGGACTAGCGGGAGGGTCGGGGAGCTGTTTTTT CASSSGTSGRVGELFF
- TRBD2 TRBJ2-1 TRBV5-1 TGCGCCAGCAGCTTGACTAGCGGGACGGGCAATGAGCAGTTCTTC CASSLTSGTGNEQFF
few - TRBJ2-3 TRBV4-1 TGCGCCAGCAGCACCCGTGGGGGGAGGACAGATACGCAGTATTTT CASSTRGGRTDTQYF
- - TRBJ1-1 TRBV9 TGTGCCAGCAGCGAACAACCGAAGACAAGCGCAAGTGGGCAGAACACTGAAGCTTTCTTT CASSEQPKTSASGQNTEAFF
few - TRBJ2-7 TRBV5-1 TGCGCCAGCAGCCTTAACAGGATCGAGCAGTACTTC CASSLNRIEQYF
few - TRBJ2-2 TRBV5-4 TGTGCCAGCAGCCGAAGGGAGCCCGGGGAGCTGTTTTTT CASSRREPGELFF
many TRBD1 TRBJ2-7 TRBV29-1 TGCAGCGTTGAAGGCCGGTCAGGCCAGGGGGACTACGAGCAGTACTTC CSVEGRSGQGDYEQYF
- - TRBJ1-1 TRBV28 TGTGCCAGCAGTTTCCCCGTGAACACTGAAGCTTTCTTT CASSFPVNTEAFF
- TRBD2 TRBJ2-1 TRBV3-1 TGTGCCAGCGAGAGGGCGGGAGGGCCCCATGAGCAGTTCTTC CASERAGGPHEQFF
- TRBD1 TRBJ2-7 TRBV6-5 TGTGCCAGCAGTTACCGCCGTGGGACAGGGTGGGACTACGAGCAGTACTTC CASSYRRGTGWDYEQYF
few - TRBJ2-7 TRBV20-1 TGCAGTGCTATAAGGGGGTCCTACGAGCAGTACTTC CSAIRGSYEQYF
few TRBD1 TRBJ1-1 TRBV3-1 TGTGCCAGCAGCCGGCAGGGGGTCACTGAAGCTTTCTTT CASSRQGVTEAFF
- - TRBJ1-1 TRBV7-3 TGTGCCAGCAGCTTAACGGGTACGGGGAGAGCTGAAGCTTTCTTT CASSLTGTGRAEAFF
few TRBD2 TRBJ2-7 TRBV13 TGTGCCAGCAGCCAACGTCCTAGCGGCTACGAGCAGTACTTC CASSQRPSGYEQYF
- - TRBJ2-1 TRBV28 TGTGCCAGCAGTTCTTACGTTCTCCCGGGGCCCCACAGAAGGAATGAGCAGTTCTTC CASSSYVLPGPHRRNEQFF
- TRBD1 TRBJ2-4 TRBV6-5 TGTGCCAGCAGCCCTGGACAGGGTGTAAACATTCAGTACTTC CASSPGQGVNIQYF
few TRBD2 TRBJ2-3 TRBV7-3 TGTGCCAGCAGCGACAGCGGGAGAGGCACAGATACGCAGTATTTT CASSDSGRGTDTQYF
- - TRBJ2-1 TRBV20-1 TGCAGTCGGAGGGGGCCCAATGAGCAGTTCTTC CSRRGPNEQFF
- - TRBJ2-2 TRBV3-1 TGTGCCAGCAGGCGACCGGGCACCGGGGAGCTGTTTTTT CASRRPGTGELFF
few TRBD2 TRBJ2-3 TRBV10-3 TGTGCCATCAGTGAGTCTGGCGGGAGAACAGATACGCAGTATTTT CAISESGGRTDTQYF
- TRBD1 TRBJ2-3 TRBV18 TGTGCCAGCTCACCACTACAACCTAGGACAGGGATGGTGGCAGATACGCAGTATTTT CASSPLQPRTGMVADTQYF
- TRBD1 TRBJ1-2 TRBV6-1 TGTGCCAGCAGTAAGGGACAGGGCGGCTATGGCTACACCTTC CASSKGQGGYGYTF
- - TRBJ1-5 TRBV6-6 TGTGCCAGCAGTTATTCAGGGCGCAATCAGCCCCAGCATTTT CASSYSGRNQPQHF
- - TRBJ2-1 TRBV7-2 TGTGCCAGCAGCCAGCAGCGGGTTGAGCAGTTCTTC CASSQQRVEQFF
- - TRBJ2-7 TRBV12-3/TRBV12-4 TGTGCCAGCAGTAAACGCAGGGGCGAGCAGTACTTC CASSKRRGEQYF